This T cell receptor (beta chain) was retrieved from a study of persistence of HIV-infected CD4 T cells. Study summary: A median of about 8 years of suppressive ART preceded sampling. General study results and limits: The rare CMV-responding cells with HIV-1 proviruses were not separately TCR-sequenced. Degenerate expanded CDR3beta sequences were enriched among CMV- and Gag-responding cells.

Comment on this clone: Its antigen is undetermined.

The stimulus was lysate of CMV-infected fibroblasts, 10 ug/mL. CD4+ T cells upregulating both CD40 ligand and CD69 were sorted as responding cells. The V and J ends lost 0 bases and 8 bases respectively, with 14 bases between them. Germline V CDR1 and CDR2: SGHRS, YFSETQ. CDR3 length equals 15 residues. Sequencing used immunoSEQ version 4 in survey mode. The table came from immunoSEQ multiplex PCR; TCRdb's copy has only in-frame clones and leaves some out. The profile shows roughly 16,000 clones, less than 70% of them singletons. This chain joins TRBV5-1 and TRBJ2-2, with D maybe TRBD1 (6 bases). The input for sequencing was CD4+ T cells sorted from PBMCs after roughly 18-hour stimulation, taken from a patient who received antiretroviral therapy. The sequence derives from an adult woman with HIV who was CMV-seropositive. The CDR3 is CASSLEGQGIGELFF. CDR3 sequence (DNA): TGCGCCAGCAGCTTGGAAGGCCAGGGGATTGGGGAGCTGTTTTTT.